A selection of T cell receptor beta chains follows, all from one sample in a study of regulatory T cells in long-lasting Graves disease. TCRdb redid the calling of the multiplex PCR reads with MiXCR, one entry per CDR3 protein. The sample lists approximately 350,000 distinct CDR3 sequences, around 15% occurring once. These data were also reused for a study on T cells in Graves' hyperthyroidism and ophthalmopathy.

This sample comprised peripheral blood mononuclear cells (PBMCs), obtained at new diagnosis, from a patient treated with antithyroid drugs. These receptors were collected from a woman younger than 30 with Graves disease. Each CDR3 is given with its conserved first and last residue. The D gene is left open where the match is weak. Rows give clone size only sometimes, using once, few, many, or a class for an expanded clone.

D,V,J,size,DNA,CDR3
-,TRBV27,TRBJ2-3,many,TGTGCCAGCAGTACGGACCCCCAAGGGGTAACGCAGTATTTT,CASSTDPQGVTQYF
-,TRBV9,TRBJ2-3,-,TGTGCCAGCAGTGCCGCGTGGAATACGCAGTATTTT,CASSAAWNTQYF
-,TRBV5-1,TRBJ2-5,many,TGCGCCAGCAGCAACGGGAGCCGGGGGACCCAGTACTTC,CASSNGSRGTQYF
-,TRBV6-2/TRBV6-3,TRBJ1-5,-,TGTGCCAGCAGTTACTACGGGGTTGATCAGCCCCAGCATTTT,CASSYYGVDQPQHF
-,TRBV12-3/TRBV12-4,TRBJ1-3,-,TGTGCCAGCACCCCGACGAACTCTGGAAACACCATATATTTT,CASTPTNSGNTIYF
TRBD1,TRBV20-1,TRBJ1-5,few,TGCAGTGCTCGGACAGGGAGCAATCAGCCCCAGCATTTT,CSARTGSNQPQHF
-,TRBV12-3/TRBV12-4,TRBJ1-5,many,TGTGCCAGCAGCTTCCCCTCCATGCGACAGCCCAAATCCAATCAGCCCCAGCATTTT,CASSFPSMRQPKSNQPQHF
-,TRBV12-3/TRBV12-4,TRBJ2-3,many,TGTGCCAGCAGCTTTAAAGATACGCAGTATTTT,CASSFKDTQYF
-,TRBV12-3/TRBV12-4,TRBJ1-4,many,TGTGCCAGCAGTTTAGCGGGGGGCAGGGAAAAACTGTTTTTT,CASSLAGGREKLFF
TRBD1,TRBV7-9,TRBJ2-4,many,TGTGCCAGCAGCTACAACAGGGGCCCCAAAAACATTCAGTACTTC,CASSYNRGPKNIQYF
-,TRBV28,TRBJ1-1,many,TGTGCCAGCAGTTTATTCGGGCAGGGACTCACTGAAGCTTTCTTT,CASSLFGQGLTEAFF
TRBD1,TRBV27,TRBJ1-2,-,TGTGCCAGCAGTTCTAGATCCGGGACAGGGGAGTTGCCCAACTATGGCTACACCTTC,CASSSRSGTGELPNYGYTF
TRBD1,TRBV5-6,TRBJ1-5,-,TGTGCCAGCAGCTGGGGGACAGCGAATCAGCCCCAGCATTTT,CASSWGTANQPQHF
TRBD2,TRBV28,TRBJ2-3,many,TGTGCCAGCAGTCGAGTAGCGGGAGAGGGCACAGATACGCAGTATTTT,CASSRVAGEGTDTQYF
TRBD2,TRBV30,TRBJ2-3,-,TGTGCCTGGAGTGGGACTAGCGGGGGGGCAGATACGCAGTATTTT,CAWSGTSGGADTQYF
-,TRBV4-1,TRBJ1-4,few,TGCGCCAGCAGCCAGCGACAGGCCCCCAATGAAAAACTGTTTTTT,CASSQRQAPNEKLFF
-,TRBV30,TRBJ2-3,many,TGTGCCTGGAGTTCCATCTTAGATACGCAGTATTTT,CAWSSILDTQYF
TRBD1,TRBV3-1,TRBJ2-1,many,TGTGCCAGCAGCCTCCGGACAGGCTCATCCTACAATGAGCAGTTCTTC,CASSLRTGSSYNEQFF